The 29 T cell receptor beta chains presented below share a single source sample, sequenced in a study of Ad26.COV2.S vaccination and SARS-CoV-2 variants. Treatment here: roughly 18 received Ad26.COV2.S at low or high dose, single or two shots; about 5 received placebo; per-sample allocation not given. Samples came from day 63 after the first vaccine or placebo injection. The repertoire was sequenced with immunoSEQ multiplex PCR; TCRdb's copy has only in-frame clones and lacks some. The sample lists hundreds of thousands of clones, about 91% occurring once. Sample: peripheral blood, taken in a trial of Ad26.COV2.S vaccine versus placebo. These receptors were collected from a person aged 18-60 years who received the Ad26.COV2.S COVID-19 vaccine or a placebo.

This clone was counted a single time. This chain connects TRBV7-9 to TRBJ2-3, with a possible D match to TRBD2 (6 bases). V lost 3 bases, J lost 6 bases, and 19 bases lay in between. Germline values: CDR1 SEHNR, CDR2 FQNEAQ (reference sequence). This CDR3 contains 16 residues. The CDR3 DNA sequence: TGTGCCAGCAGCTTCCGAGTCGGAGGGCCTGTGGATACGCAGTATTTT. It translates to CASSFRVGGPVDTQYF.

The chain employs TRBV10-3 and TRBJ2-7, with D uncertain. V was pared by 7 bases and J by 3 bases, with 7 bases between. CDR3 length equals 11 residues. Germline CDR1 and CDR2: ENHRY and SYGVKD. The CDR3 DNA reads as TGTGCCATCATGGAAGGCTACGAGCAGTACTTC. Translating gives CAIMEGYEQYF.

The chain carries TRBV15 and TRBJ2-1, with 10 bases lining up with TRBD1. With V trimmed by 6 bases and J by 4 bases, 6 bases remained unmatched. This CDR3 comprises 15 residues. Germline V CDR1 and CDR2: LNHNV, YYDKDF (reference sequence). For the CDR3, the DNA is TGTGCCACCAGATTGGACAGGGGGGCTTACAATGAGCAGTTCTTC. Its protein is CATRLDRGAYNEQFF.

The gene calls are TRBV5-1 and TRBJ1-1, with 10 nucleotides matching TRBD1. The CDR3 is 15 amino acids. In germline, CDR1 is SGHRS, CDR2 YFSETQ. V trimming: 4 bases; J trimming: 3 bases; junction bases outside the gene matches: 6. The CDR3: CASSQSTGGDTEAFF. The CDR3 region has the DNA TGCGCCAGCAGCCAATCGACAGGGGGCGACACTGAAGCTTTCTTT.

The chain is built from TRBV3-1 (or the pseudogene TRBV3-2) and TRBJ2-6, with 8 bases that match TRBD2. The CDR3 runs 16 residues. Germline V gene data show CDR1 as LGHDT and CDR2 as YNNKEL (reference sequence). V lost 4 bases and J lost 4; bases outside the gene matches: 6. This chain's CDR3 is CASSRSGSFGANVLTF. In DNA form, the CDR3 reads TGTGCCAGCAGCCGAAGCGGGAGTTTCGGGGCCAACGTCCTGACTTTC.

The chain joins TRBV9 to TRBJ2-1, with TRBD2 matching over 8 bases. The CDR3 is 13 amino acids. Germline loops: CDR1 SGDLS, CDR2 YYNGEE. V lost 1 base to trimming and J lost 13 bases; unmatched junction nucleotides: 7. The CDR3 reads CASSVYSGSEQFF. For the CDR3, the DNA is TGTGCCAGCAGCGTATACAGCGGGAGCGAACAGTTCTTC.

V gene TRBV13 combines with J gene TRBJ2-3; 9 bases agree with TRBD1. The J segment lost 8 bases and the V segment lost 6 bases, leaving 6 bases of the junction unmatched. This CDR3 has 13 amino acids. Germline CDR1 PRHDT, CDR2 FYEKMQ (reference sequence). CDR3 DNA sequence: TGTGCCAGCAGTACAGGGGGCGCGGGTACGCAGTATTTT. It yields the protein CASSTGGAGTQYF.

This clone was counted once. The chain combines TRBV6-4 with TRBJ2-6; TRBD1 agrees at 8 bases. This CDR3 region has 17 residues. After removal of 8 bases from V and 3 bases from J, the junction contained 12 bases not matched to a gene. Germline V gives CDR1 MRHNA, CDR2 SNTAGT. This chain's CDR3 is CASSGQGGTDGANVLTF. In nucleotides, the CDR3 is TGTGCCAGCTCAGGACAGGGAGGAACGGATGGGGCCAACGTCCTGACTTTC.

This chain links TRBV10-3 with TRBJ2-2, with 9 bases identical to TRBD2. In germline, CDR1 is ENHRY, CDR2 SYGVKD. The V and J ends lost 4 bases and 6 bases, in that order; junction bases with no gene match: 9. CDR3 length: 16 amino acids. CDR3 nucleotide sequence: TGTGCCATCAGTGGATGGTTGCGGGAGGGCCCCGGGGAGCTGTTTTTT. Its protein product is CAISGWLREGPGELFF.

The chain couples TRBV19 to TRBJ1-5; possibly TRBD1 for D (5 bases). The CDR3 is 13 residues long. Between the trimmed V and J ends, which lost 7 bases and 6 bases, there was a span of 13 bases. Germline lookup yields CDR1 LNHDA and CDR2 SQIVND (reference sequence). CDR3 coding DNA: TGTGCCAGTAATAGGGGCCGGAGTCAGCCCCAGCATTTT. This sequence encodes CASNRGRSQPQHF.

This clone was detected only a few times. The chain uses TRBV5-5 and TRBJ2-7, with 9 bases identical to TRBD1. With 3 bases clipped from V and 3 bases from J, the junction kept 1 base outside the gene matches. This CDR3 has 13 amino acids. CDR1 is SGHKS, CDR2 YYEKEE, per germline (reference sequence). The CDR3 nucleotides are TGTGCCAGCAGCTCGGGACAGGGCTACGAGCAGTACTTC. It codes for CASSSGQGYEQYF.

The chain combines TRBV3-1 (or the pseudogene TRBV3-2) with TRBJ2-1; 15 bases are shared with TRBD2. There are 16 residues in the CDR3. CDR1 LGHDT and CDR2 YNNKEL come from the germline V gene (reference sequence). Trimming took 3 bases from V and 8 from J; bases not matched to a gene: 5. CDR3 amino acids: CASSHPGTSGRHEQFF. CDR3 nucleotides: TGTGCCAGCAGCCACCCCGGGACTAGCGGGAGGCATGAGCAGTTCTTC.

This chain joins TRBV15 and TRBJ1-5; 7 nucleotides align to TRBD1. This CDR3 region has 16 residues. The J segment lost 2 bases and the V segment lost 2 bases, leaving 6 bases of the junction unmatched. Germline CDR1 and CDR2: LNHNV and YYDKDF (reference sequence). CDR3 bases: TGTGCCACCAGCAGAAGAGGGGGCCTAGGCAATCAGCCCCAGCATTTT. Translating gives CATSRRGGLGNQPQHF.

This rearrangement joins TRBV28 to TRBJ1-4; D may be TRBD1 (6 bases). CDR1 is MDHEN, CDR2 SYDVKM, per germline. V lost 2 bases, J lost 4 bases, and 11 bases lay in between. This CDR3 is 15 amino acids long. CDR3 in amino acids: CASSLIGQLNEKLFF. The CDR3, as DNA: TGTGCCAGCAGTTTAATAGGACAGCTTAATGAAAAACTGTTTTTT.

The V and J genes are TRBV5-1 and TRBJ1-1; 9 nucleotides align to TRBD1. V lost 4 bases to trimming and J lost 8 bases; unmatched junction nucleotides: 9. CDR1 SGHRS and CDR2 YFSETQ come from the germline V gene. The CDR3 has 14 amino acids. The CDR3 DNA is TGCGCCAGCAGCGCATCGACAGGGGGGATCGAAGCTTTCTTT. Its translation is CASSASTGGIEAFF.

The genes are TRBV7-2 and TRBJ1-6, with unresolved D. Trimming shortened V by 8 bases and J by 8 bases, and 16 bases separated the two germline ends. The CDR3 runs to 14 residues. Per germline, CDR1 SGHTA and CDR2 FQGNSA. As DNA, the CDR3 is TGTGCCAGCGTCGACGGAGCTAGCTATTCACCCCTCCACTTT. It yields the protein CASVDGASYSPLHF. Together with reference TRBV7-2 and TRBJ1-6, the CDR3 gives the full variable domain: GAGVSQSPSNKVTEKGKDVELRCDPISGHTALYWYRQSLGQGLEFLIYFQGNSAPDKSGLPSDRFSAERTGGSVSTLTIQRTQQEDSAVYLCASVDGASYSPLHFGNGTRLTVT.

The chain combines TRBV5-1 with TRBJ2-2, with 7 nucleotides matching TRBD2. This CDR3 contains 18 residues. The germline V gene encodes CDR1 SGHRS and CDR2 YFSETQ. V shed 4 bases, J shed 1 base, and the junction held 13 bases outside the gene matches. The DNA for the CDR3 is TGCGCCAGCAGCGCGGGGGTCTTATGGGGCTTGAACACCGGGGAGCTGTTTTTT. It is translated as CASSAGVLWGLNTGELFF. Combining the CDR3 with reference TRBV5-1 and TRBJ2-2 gives the whole variable domain KAGVTQTPRYLIKTRGQQVTLSCSPISGHRSVSWYQQTPGQGLQFLFEYFSETQRNKGNFPGRFSGRQFSNSRSEMNVSTLELGDSALYLCASSAGVLWGLNTGELFFGEGSRLTVL.

The J gene is TRBJ1-5, the V gene TRBV5-6; D not certain. Germline assignment: CDR1 SGHDT and CDR2 YYEEEE. The length of the CDR3 is 12 residues. Trimming took 4 bases from V and 7 from J, leaving 9 bases between them. CDR3 sequence reads: CASSIGGQPQHF. The CDR3 DNA reads as TGTGCCAGCAGCATAGGAGGGCAGCCCCAGCATTTT.

This sequence joins TRBV4-2 and TRBJ2-7, with D perhaps TRBD1 or TRBD2 (6 bases each). The V end was cut by 0 bases, the J end by 6 bases, with 18 bases between. In germline, CDR1 is LGHNA, CDR2 YNFKEQ. CDR3 length: 16 amino acids. CDR3 amino acids: CASSQDRQEGRAEQYF. The CDR3, as DNA: TGTGCCAGCAGCCAAGATCGACAGGAGGGAAGGGCCGAGCAGTACTTC.

The chain recombines TRBV6-6 with TRBJ2-2; 16 bases are a match to TRBD2. This CDR3 is built from 16 residues. Germline-derived CDR1 and CDR2 are MNHNY and SVGAGI (reference sequence). Trimming took 11 bases from V and 8 from J; bases not matched to a gene: 11. The CDR3 DNA sequence: TGTGCCGCCGGGACTAGCGGGGGGGGCCGCCTTGGGGAGCTGTTTTTT. It is translated as CAAGTSGGGRLGELFF.

The chain carries TRBV11-3 and TRBJ2-1; 7 nucleotides align to TRBD2. The CDR3 extends over 15 amino acids. V was pared by 3 bases and J by 7 bases, with 9 bases of the junction left unmatched. Germline loops: CDR1 SGHNT, CDR2 YENEEA. In DNA, the CDR3 is TGTGCCAGCAGCTTTTCTAGCGGTTGGGAGAATGAGCAGTTCTTC. Encoded protein: CASSFSSGWENEQFF.

The chain combines TRBV6-5 with TRBJ1-6; 7 bases are shared with TRBD1. V was clipped by 0 bases and J by 4 bases; unmatched bases: 3. CDR1 and CDR2 from the germline V gene are MNHEY and SVGAGI. CDR3 size: 16 residues. The CDR3 loop is CASSYSWTGYNSPLHF. As DNA, the CDR3 is TGTGCCAGCAGTTACTCGTGGACAGGTTATAATTCACCCCTCCACTTT.

This chain uses TRBV7-9 with TRBJ2-1; 8 nucleotides agree with TRBD2. This CDR3 has 19 amino acids. Trimming at V came to 5 bases and at J to 0 bases, leaving 15 bases not matched to a gene. Germline assignment: CDR1 SEHNR and CDR2 FQNEAQ (reference sequence). This CDR3 is CASSASYPALAGSYNEQFF. The CDR3 region has the DNA TGTGCCAGCAGCGCATCCTACCCCGCTCTAGCGGGCTCCTACAATGAGCAGTTCTTC.

The chain uses TRBV28 and TRBJ1-3, with a tentative D call TRBD1 (6 bases). From germline, CDR1 is MDHEN and CDR2 SYDVKM. The CDR3 is 15 amino acids. V was pared by 2 bases and J by 8 bases, with 16 bases between. Here the CDR3 DNA reads TGTGCCAGCAGTTTAAGGGGGGTGTCGGGGCACACCATATATTTT. Protein sequence: CASSLRGVSGHTIYF.

The gene calls are TRBV4-3 and TRBJ2-3, with TRBD1 matching 9 bases. This CDR3 spans 15 amino acids. The ends lost 3 bases at V and 3 bases at J; junction bases unmatched: 4. The germline V gene has CDR1 LGHNA and CDR2 YSLEER. This CDR3 is CASSQRGQGTDTQYF. In DNA, the CDR3 is TGCGCCAGCAGCCAGAGGGGACAGGGAACAGATACGCAGTATTTT.

CDR3 DNA: TGTGCCAGCAGTGAAATGGTGGAGGGGACCCAGTACTTC. Translating it yields CASSEMVEGTQYF. The J gene is TRBJ2-5, the V gene TRBV2, with TRBD2 as a possible D gene (6 bases). This CDR3 contains 13 residues. Germline values: CDR1 SNHLY, CDR2 FYNNEI. The V end lost 2 bases, the J end lost 7 bases, and 11 bases lay between the germline ends.

The V call is TRBV5-4, the J call TRBJ2-5; 8 bases fit TRBD2. The germline gives CDR1 SGHNT, CDR2 YYREEE (reference sequence). The CDR3 spans 16 residues. The trim removed 4 bases at V and 5 bases at J, leaving 13 bases unmatched. CDR3 bases: TGTGCCAGCAGCCCCCGTGGCGGGAGGCCTGGGGAGACCCAGTACTTC. Translating gives CASSPRGGRPGETQYF.

The V call is TRBV7-2, the J call TRBJ2-7, with TRBD2 identical over 8 bases. Germline V CDR1 and CDR2: SGHTA, FQGNSA. This CDR3 has 14 amino acids. The ends lost 4 bases at V and 7 bases at J; junction bases unmatched: 9. The CDR3 spells CASSSQAGAGEQYF. The DNA for the CDR3 is TGTGCCAGCAGCTCCCAAGCGGGGGCGGGAGAGCAGTACTTC.

J is TRBJ1-5 and V is TRBV11-1, with D hard to call. This CDR3 is 13 amino acids long. Trimming removed 3 bases at V and 5 bases at J, with 8 bases between. Germline assignment: CDR1 SGHAT and CDR2 FQDESV (reference sequence). CDR3 in DNA: TGTGCCAGCAGCTTTACGGTGGATCAGCCCCAGCATTTT. The encoded protein is CASSFTVDQPQHF.